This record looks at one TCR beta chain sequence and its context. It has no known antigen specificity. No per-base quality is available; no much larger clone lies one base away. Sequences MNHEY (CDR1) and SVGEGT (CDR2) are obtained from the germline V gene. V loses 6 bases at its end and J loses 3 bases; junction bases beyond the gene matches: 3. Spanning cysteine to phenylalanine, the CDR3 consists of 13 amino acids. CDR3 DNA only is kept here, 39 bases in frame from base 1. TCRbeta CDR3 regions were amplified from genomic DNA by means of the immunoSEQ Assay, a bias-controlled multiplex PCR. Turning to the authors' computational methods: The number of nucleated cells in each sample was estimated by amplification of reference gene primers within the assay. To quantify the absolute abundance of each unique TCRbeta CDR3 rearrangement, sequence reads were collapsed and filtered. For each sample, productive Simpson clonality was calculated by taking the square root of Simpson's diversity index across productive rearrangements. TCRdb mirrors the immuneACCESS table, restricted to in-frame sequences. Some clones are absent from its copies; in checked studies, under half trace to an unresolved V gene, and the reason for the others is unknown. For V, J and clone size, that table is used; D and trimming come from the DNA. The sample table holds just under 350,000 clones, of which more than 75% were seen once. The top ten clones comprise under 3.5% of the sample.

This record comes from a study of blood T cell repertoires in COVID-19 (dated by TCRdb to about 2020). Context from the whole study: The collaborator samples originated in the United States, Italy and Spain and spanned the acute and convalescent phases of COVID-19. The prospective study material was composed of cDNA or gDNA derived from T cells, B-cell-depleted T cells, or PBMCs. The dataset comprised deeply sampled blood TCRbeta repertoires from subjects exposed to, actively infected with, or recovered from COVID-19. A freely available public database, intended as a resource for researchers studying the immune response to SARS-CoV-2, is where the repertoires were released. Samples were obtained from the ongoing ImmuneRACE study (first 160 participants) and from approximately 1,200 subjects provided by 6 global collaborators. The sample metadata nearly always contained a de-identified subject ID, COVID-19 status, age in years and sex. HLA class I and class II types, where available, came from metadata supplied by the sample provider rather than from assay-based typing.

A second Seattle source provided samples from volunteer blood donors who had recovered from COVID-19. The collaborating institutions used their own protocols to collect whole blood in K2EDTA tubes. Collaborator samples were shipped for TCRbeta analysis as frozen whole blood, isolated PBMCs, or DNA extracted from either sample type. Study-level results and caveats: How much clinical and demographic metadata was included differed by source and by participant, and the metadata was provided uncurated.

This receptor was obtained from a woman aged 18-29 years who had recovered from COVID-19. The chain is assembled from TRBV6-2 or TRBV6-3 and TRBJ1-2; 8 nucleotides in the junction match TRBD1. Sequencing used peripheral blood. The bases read TGTGCCAGCAGCCAGGGGGCTGACTATGGCTACACCTTC. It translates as CASSQGADYGYTF.